Presented here are 21 T cell receptor beta chains from one specimen sequenced in a study of T cells after yellow fever vaccination. TCRdb recomputed calls from the 5' RACE reads with MiXCR, one row per CDR3 protein. This sample has 25,000 to 30,000 distinct CDR3 sequences; under 5.5% occur once, and the top ten carry 35% to 45%. The sequences come from PBMCs, either bulk or a sorted T-cell subset (CD4+, CD8+, memory, or dextramer-sorted; not recorded which), collected on the day of the yellow fever booster vaccination. The source is a young man who received the YFV17D yellow fever vaccine.

This clonotype was detected ten times or more. This chain joins TRBV19 and TRBJ2-7; 7 bases match TRBD1. The CDR3 is made up of 18 amino acids. In germline, CDR1 is LNHDA, CDR2 SQIVND (reference sequence). V gave up 0 bases and J gave up 0 bases; unmatched junction bases: 11. This CDR3 is CASSIDRGCRDSSYEQYV. CDR3 bases: TGTGCCAGTAGTATAGATCGAGGATGTCGGGACAGCTCCTACGAGCAGTACGTC.

This clonotype was picked up many times. The rearrangement links TRBV5-1 to TRBJ1-2; TRBD1 matches 7 bases. The CDR3 is 15 amino acids. V lost 0 bases to trimming and J lost 3 bases; unmatched junction nucleotides: 5. The germline CDR1 and CDR2 sequences are SGHRS and YFSETQ. The CDR3 DNA reads as TGCGCCAGCAGCTTGGTTACAGGGGAGGACTATGGCTACACCTTC. This translates into CASSLVTGEDYGYTF.

The genes are TRBV5-1 and TRBJ2-7; tentatively, D is TRBD1 (6 bases). There are 16 residues in the CDR3. V shed 2 bases and J shed 3 bases, with 18 bases lying between them. Germline V CDR1 and CDR2: SGHRS, YFSETQ. The CDR3 DNA reads as TGCGCCAGCAGCTTAGAAGGGCGGACAGCAGACTACGAGCAGTACTTC. Protein: CASSLEGRTADYEQYF.

This clonotype was picked up many times. This rearrangement joins TRBV28 to TRBJ1-2; no definite D call. Germline V lookup: CDR1 MDHEN, CDR2 SYDVKM. The CDR3 has 14 amino acids. The germline V and J ends were trimmed by 6 bases and 0 bases, with 11 bases remaining between them. CDR3 in amino acids: CASSPLGSNYGYTF. The CDR3 DNA follows: TGTGCCAGCAGCCCGCTGGGGTCTAACTATGGCTACACCTTC.

This clonotype occurred a few times. The chain employs TRBV18 and TRBJ1-1; possibly TRBD1 for D (5 bases). Germline CDR1 KGHSH, CDR2 LQKENI. The CDR3 runs to 14 residues. Trimming stripped 3 bases from V and 4 bases from J, with 12 bases between. The CDR3 region has the DNA TGTGCCAGCTCACCCCCCTGGGGGAGCACTGAAGCTTTCTTT. The encoded protein is CASSPPWGSTEAFF.

This clonotype appeared many times. This chain links TRBV7-8 with TRBJ2-7; 7 positions match TRBD2. The ends lost 3 bases at V and 1 base at J; junction bases unmatched: 9. Germline V gene lookup returns CDR1 SGHVS and CDR2 FQNEAQ. This CDR3 region has 16 residues. As DNA, the CDR3 is TGTGCCAGCAGCTTGGGGGGGAGCGGGGTGTCCTACGAGCAGTACGTC. This gives the protein CASSLGGSGVSYEQYV.

This clonotype was recorded at least ten times. The chain links TRBV6-5 to TRBJ1-2, with 7 bases aligning to TRBD1. The CDR3 has 12 residues. CDR1 and CDR2 (germline): MNHEY, SVGAGI. Trimming cost V 5 bases and J 8 bases; bases outside gene matches: 5. CDR3 sequence reads: CASSRGGVGYTF. The CDR3 bases are TGTGCCAGCAGTAGAGGGGGCGTGGGCTACACCTTC.

This clonotype occurred many times. The chain is built from TRBV6-5 and TRBJ2-1; D is unclear. The V gene's germline CDR1 is MNHEY and CDR2 SVGAGI. Between the trimmed V and J ends, which lost 7 bases and 0 bases, there was a span of 16 bases. There are 16 residues in the CDR3. Here the CDR3 reads CASTQLHVPSYNEQFF. The CDR3 DNA sequence: TGTGCCAGCACCCAATTACACGTTCCCTCCTACAATGAGCAGTTCTTC.

This clonotype was recorded at least ten times. CDR3 protein: CASSLRTSIAYEQYF. DNA for the CDR3: TGTGCCAGCAGTCTCCGGACTAGCATAGCCTACGAGCAGTACTTC. The chain joins TRBV7-2 to TRBJ2-7, with 8 positions matching TRBD2. V trimming: 6 bases; J trimming: 2 bases; junction bases outside the gene matches: 9. Germline V CDR1 and CDR2: SGHTA, FQGNSA. This CDR3 comprises 15 residues.

The V gene is TRBV7-9, the J gene TRBJ2-3; D may match TRBD1 or TRBD2 (6 bases each). V gave up 8 bases and J gave up 3 bases, with 12 bases separating them. This CDR3 is built from 13 residues. Germline lookup yields CDR1 SEHNR and CDR2 FQNEAQ (reference sequence). The CDR3 loop is CASHRGPTDTQYF. CDR3 sequence (DNA): TGTGCCAGCCACCGGGGGCCTACAGATACGCAGTATTTT.

This clonotype has at least ten counts. This chain links TRBV29-1 with TRBJ2-5, with no clear D. The V gene lost 4 bases and the J gene lost 2 bases, with 2 bases spanning the gap. The CDR3 contains 10 residues. Germline loops: CDR1 SQVTM, CDR2 ANQGSEA. CDR3 loop: CSVVQETQYF. The CDR3 DNA follows: TGCAGCGTTGTACAAGAGACCCAGTACTTC.

This clonotype was counted many times. This sequence joins TRBV24-1 and TRBJ1-2; D not resolved. Germline assignment: CDR1 KGHDR and CDR2 SFDVKD. This CDR3 has 15 residues. V was clipped by 7 bases and J by 4 bases, with 18 bases between them. The CDR3 bases are TGTGCCACCAGGGACGACACATCTAAGGGCTATGGCTACACCTTC. This encodes CATRDDTSKGYGYTF.

In its sample, this clonotype was seen many times. V and J are TRBV4-3 and TRBJ1-6; 10 nucleotides line up with TRBD1. Germline V CDR1 and CDR2: LGHNA, YSLEER. The V and J ends lost 4 bases and 3 bases, in that order; junction bases with no gene match: 9. This CDR3 has 18 amino acids. In nucleotides, the CDR3 is TGCGCCAGCAGCCGAAAGGGGGGGACAGGGGTCTATAATTCACCCCTCCACTTT. This sequence encodes CASSRKGGTGVYNSPLHF.

This clonotype was picked up many times. The chain has TRBV4-3 and TRBJ2-2; D gene uncertain. The CDR3 totals 14 residues. CDR1 and CDR2 from the germline V gene are LGHNA and YSLEER. Trimming took 0 bases from V and 6 from J, leaving 8 bases between them. The CDR3 region has the DNA TGCGCCAGCAGCCAAGAGCTAATCGCCGGGGAGCTGTTTTTT. Its translation: CASSQELIAGELFF.

This clonotype was counted ten times or more. This chain connects TRBV3-1 to TRBJ2-3; D remains ambiguous. Deletions cut 2 bases from V and 6 bases from J, with 12 bases between. Germline CDR1 and CDR2: LGHDT and YNNKEL (reference sequence). The CDR3 runs 14 residues. DNA for the CDR3: TGTGCCAGCAGCCAACTAACGGCAAGGGATACGCAGTATTTT. It specifies CASSQLTARDTQYF.

This clonotype was recorded many times. The rearrangement uses TRBV20-1 and TRBJ2-3, with D perhaps matching TRBD1 or TRBD2 (5 bases each). The CDR3 contains 16 residues. From germline, CDR1 is DFQATT and CDR2 SNEGSKA (reference sequence). Trimming took off 5 bases at V and 0 bases at J, with 18 bases between the two ends. The DNA of the CDR3 is TGCAGTGCTCCAGCTCTGGGGGTTGGGAGCACAGATACGCAGTATTTT. The encoded protein is CSAPALGVGSTDTQYF.

This clonotype appeared many times. CDR3 in DNA: TGCGCCAGCAGCCAAGATGGGGAATCCTCTGGAAACACCATATATTTT. Protein sequence: CASSQDGESSGNTIYF. The V call is TRBV4-3, the J call TRBJ1-3; D gene unclear. This CDR3 is built from 16 residues. V lost 0 bases and J lost 0, with 9 bases in between. The V gene's germline CDR1 is LGHNA and CDR2 YSLEER.

There are many counts of this clonotype. The rearrangement links TRBV20-1 to TRBJ2-3; tentatively, D is TRBD2 (5 bases). The CDR3 has 13 amino acids. From germline, CDR1 is DFQATT and CDR2 SNEGSKA (reference sequence). V was trimmed by 0 bases and J by 3 bases, leaving 7 bases between them. This CDR3 is CSARESGTDTQYF. The CDR3 DNA is TGCAGTGCTAGAGAATCGGGAACAGATACGCAGTATTTT.

This clonotype was seen ten or more times. This chain uses TRBV4-3 with TRBJ2-3; D is possibly TRBD2 (7 bases). Germline CDR1 LGHNA, CDR2 YSLEER. The CDR3 is 17 amino acids. With 1 base removed from V and 2 bases from J, the gap between germline ends came to 16 bases. The CDR3 spells CASSQGSAGAYTDTQYF. The CDR3 nucleotides are TGCGCCAGCAGCCAAGGTTCTGCGGGGGCTTACACAGATACGCAGTATTTT.

This clonotype was seen a handful of times. The CDR3 spells CASSQDTLNTEAFF. The CDR3 DNA sequence: TGTGCCAGCAGCCAAGATACGCTTAACACTGAAGCTTTCTTT. This chain uses TRBV3-1 with TRBJ1-1; D is uncertain. Germline values: CDR1 LGHDT, CDR2 YNNKEL (reference sequence). This CDR3 has 14 amino acids. Trimming took 0 bases from V and 2 from J, leaving 7 bases between them. The whole variable domain, remainder taken from reference TRBV3-1 and TRBJ1-1, is DTAVSQTPKYLVTQMGNDKSIKCEQNLGHDTMYWYKQDSKKFLKIMFSYNNKELIINETVPNRFSPKSPDKAHLNLHINSLELGDSAVYFCASSQDTLNTEAFFGQGTRLTVV.

This clonotype was recorded many times. As DNA, the CDR3 is TGTGCCAGCAGTTTTAATAGCGGGGGAGATACGCAGTATTTT. Amino acids: CASSFNSGGDTQYF. This rearrangement joins TRBV12-3 or TRBV12-4 to TRBJ2-3, with 9 bases fitting TRBD2. This CDR3 region has 14 residues. V lost 3 bases to trimming and J lost 5 bases; unmatched junction nucleotides: 3.